This is a list of T cell receptor beta chains from one sample in a study of OX40 agonist ivuxolimab in advanced cancers. Libraries were prepared by immunoSEQ multiplex PCR; TCRdb keeps only in-frame clonotypes and omits some of them. The data show 50,000 to 65,000 clones, roughly 90% seen once. The sample consisted of CD4+ or CD8+ T cells sorted from blood, taken in a trial of the OX40 agonist ivuxolimab. The receptors were gathered from an adult with an advanced solid tumor such as melanoma, head and neck, liver or kidney cancer. Both conserved end residues are part of each CDR3. The D gene is left open where the match is weak. Clone size, where shown, is once, few, many, or a class for clones that have expanded.

j_gene	len	d_gene	abundance	v_gene	CDR3nt	CDR3aa
TRBJ2-1	12	.	few	TRBV6-1	TGTGCCAGCAGTGAACTACGACAGGAGCAGTTCTTC	CASSELRQEQFF
TRBJ1-5	16	.	.	TRBV6-1	TGTGCCAGCAGTGAGGGGACCATTTATAGCAATCAGCCCCAGCATTTT	CASSEGTIYSNQPQHF
TRBJ1-5	13	.	.	TRBV2	TGTGTCTCCAGGGAGGTCTGGGATCAGCCCCAGCATTTT	CVSREVWDQPQHF
TRBJ1-5	16	TRBD1	.	TRBV19	TGTGCCAGTAGGGTCCAGCACAGGGGTAACAATCAGCCCCAGCATTTT	CASRVQHRGNNQPQHF
TRBJ2-1	17	TRBD1	.	TRBV5-6	TGTGCCAGCAGCCACGGGACAGATCTGGATACCTACAATGAGCAGTTCTTC	CASSHGTDLDTYNEQFF
TRBJ2-7	15	TRBD1	.	TRBV6-1	TGTGCCAGCACCTTCGGGGACAGGGCTCCCTACGAGCAGTACTTC	CASTFGDRAPYEQYF
TRBJ2-1	13	.	.	TRBV5-1	TGCGCCAGCAGCCCCGGGGGGCTAGATGAGCAGTTCTTC	CASSPGGLDEQFF
TRBJ1-2	14	TRBD1	once	TRBV7-2	TGTGCCAGCAGCCGCCGAGGACAGGGGTCTGGCTACACCTTC	CASSRRGQGSGYTF
TRBJ2-7	12	.	.	TRBV7-9	TGTGCCAGCAGCACCCAGAACTACGAGCAGTACTTC	CASSTQNYEQYF
TRBJ2-3	15	TRBD1	.	TRBV4-3	TGCGCCAGCAGCGCCTGGACAGGGGAATCAGATACGCAGTATTTT	CASSAWTGESDTQYF
TRBJ2-6	20	.	.	TRBV19	TGTGCCAGTAGTACCTGGGGGGACACGGCGAAAAAGTCTGGGGCCAACGTCCTGACTTTC	CASSTWGDTAKKSGANVLTF
TRBJ2-3	16	TRBD2	.	TRBV11-2	TGTGCCAGCAGCATTAGCGGGAGGCCTAACACAGATACGCAGTATTTT	CASSISGRPNTDTQYF
TRBJ1-3	15	.	once	TRBV18	TGTGCCAGCTCACCACCGTCGGGACAAGGGAACACCATATATTTT	CASSPPSGQGNTIYF
TRBJ1-1	15	TRBD1	.	TRBV4-3	TGCGCCAGCAGCCAAGATCCCCGACAGGGGGCTGAAGCTTTCTTT	CASSQDPRQGAEAFF
TRBJ2-5	13	.	.	TRBV4-1	TGCGCCAGCAGCCTCTTGTCTGCAGAGACCCAGTACTTC	CASSLLSAETQYF
TRBJ2-7	15	.	.	TRBV7-2	TGTGCCAGCAGCCCACGACAATTCGCCTCCTACGAGCAGTACTTC	CASSPRQFASYEQYF
TRBJ1-5	16	TRBD1	.	TRBV19	TGTGCCAGTACCTTACAAAGGGACAGTCGCAATCAGCCCCAGCATTTT	CASTLQRDSRNQPQHF
TRBJ1-2	13	.	.	TRBV6-5	TGTGCCAGCACCCCAACAGAGAACTATGGCTACACCTTC	CASTPTENYGYTF
TRBJ2-7	16	.	once	TRBV6-5	TGTGCCAGCAGTTCGAACTTCCACGGGAAGATCTACGAGCAGTACTTC	CASSSNFHGKIYEQYF
TRBJ1-3	14	.	once	TRBV7-9	TGTGCCAGCAGCCCAGGGGTCTCTGGAAACACCATATATTTT	CASSPGVSGNTIYF
TRBJ1-1	16	TRBD1	.	TRBV30	TGTGCCTGGAGTCAGGACAGGGGTATGGGGGGCACTGAAGCTTTCTTT	CAWSQDRGMGGTEAFF
TRBJ2-4	14	.	.	TRBV4-1	TGCGCCAGCAGCCCCACGGGCAGGGTAAACATTCAGTACTTC	CASSPTGRVNIQYF
TRBJ1-1	14	.	.	TRBV7-8	TGTGCCAGCAGCTTAGTAAACGGGAACACTGAAGCTTTCTTT	CASSLVNGNTEAFF
TRBJ1-4	18	.	.	TRBV7-9	TGTGCCAGCAGCTTAGCACTCACTGCGTCTCCAACTAATGAAAAACTGTTTTTT	CASSLALTASPTNEKLFF
TRBJ2-7	14	TRBD2	.	TRBV11-3	TGTGCCAGCAGCCCAGGGAGTAGCGGGTACGAGCAGTACTTC	CASSPGSSGYEQYF
TRBJ1-2	12	.	.	TRBV15	TGTGCCACCGGCATCGGGCGTTATGGCTACACCTTC	CATGIGRYGYTF
TRBJ1-1	13	.	once	TRBV19	TGTGCCAGTAGTGAACTGAGGAACACTGAAGCTTTCTTT	CASSELRNTEAFF
TRBJ2-3	17	.	.	TRBV18	TGTGCCAGCTCACCGACTAGTCTCCGCTCTAGCACAGATACGCAGTATTTT	CASSPTSLRSSTDTQYF
TRBJ2-4	13	.	.	TRBV6-1	TGTGCCAGCACCTGGACCGACAAAAACATTCAGTACTTC	CASTWTDKNIQYF
TRBJ1-2	14	.	.	TRBV2	TGTGCCAGCAGAAGTTCCGTACTCCAGGATGGCTACACCTTC	CASRSSVLQDGYTF
TRBJ2-1	14	.	.	TRBV9	TGTGCCAGCAGCGTAGCTACAGCTATTGGTGAGCAGTTCTTC	CASSVATAIGEQFF
TRBJ1-5	16	TRBD1	.	TRBV19	TGTGCCAGTAGTATAGATACAGGGGGCAGTAATCAGCCCCAGCATTTT	CASSIDTGGSNQPQHF
TRBJ1-3	14	.	.	TRBV7-2	TGTGCCAGCAGGGAGAAGCGGGCTGGAAACACCATATATTTT	CASREKRAGNTIYF
TRBJ2-2	16	TRBD1	.	TRBV5-1	TGCGCCAGCAGCTTGGTTCAGGGGGCTGACACCGGGGAGCTGTTTTTT	CASSLVQGADTGELFF
TRBJ2-3	16	TRBD1	.	TRBV25-1	TGTGCCAGCAGTGAAGCACCCGGGACAGGGTCGGATACGCAGTATTTT	CASSEAPGTGSDTQYF
TRBJ2-3	16	TRBD2	.	TRBV7-6	TGTGCCAGCAGCTCTCAGACTAGCGGGGTCGCAGATACGCAGTATTTT	CASSSQTSGVADTQYF
TRBJ2-4	19	TRBD1	.	TRBV4-2	TGTGCCAGCAGCCAAGATTCTCGAACGGGACAGGGGGGTGTTGACATTCAGTACTTC	CASSQDSRTGQGGVDIQYF
TRBJ2-7	13	.	.	TRBV18	TGTGCCAGCTCACCACAAGACGGGGCCGAGCAGTACTTC	CASSPQDGAEQYF
TRBJ2-3	15	.	.	TRBV10-1	TGCGCCAGCAGTGGACGAGACAGGCAACCCCCGCCGCAGTATTTT	CASSGRDRQPPPQYF
TRBJ1-1	13	.	.	TRBV5-6	TGTGCCAGCAGCTTGGGAGGAAACACTGAAGCTTTCTTT	CASSLGGNTEAFF
TRBJ2-6	13	.	.	TRBV11-1	TGTGCCAGCTCCGGGTATGGGGCCAACGTCCTGACTTTC	CASSGYGANVLTF
TRBJ1-3	13	.	.	TRBV7-9	TGTGCCATCGATGATAACTCTGGAAACACCATATATTTT	CAIDDNSGNTIYF
TRBJ1-1	14	TRBD1	once	TRBV27	TGTGCCAGCAGTCGGACAGGGGGGAACACTGAAGCTTTCTTT	CASSRTGGNTEAFF
TRBJ1-5	16	TRBD1	.	TRBV7-2	TGTGCCAGCAGCTTATTAGAGACAGGGGGCTATCAGCCCCAGCATTTT	CASSLLETGGYQPQHF
TRBJ1-3	12	.	.	TRBV28	TGTGCCAGCAGTTTATTCCACGACACCATATATTTT	CASSLFHDTIYF
TRBJ2-3	12	.	.	TRBV18	TGTGCCAGCTCACCCCCCTCAGATACGCAGTATTTT	CASSPPSDTQYF
TRBJ2-7	14	.	.	TRBV30	TGTGCCGGGTCAACCGCGGGGACCCATTGGGAGCAGTACTTC	CAGSTAGTHWEQYF
TRBJ1-5	16	.	.	TRBV7-2	TGTGCCAGCAGCTTAGTAGGGGGGACTAGCAATCAGCCCCAGCATTTT	CASSLVGGTSNQPQHF
TRBJ2-1	16	TRBD2	.	TRBV30	TGTGCCGGGGGGCGAACTAGCGGGACTTCCTACAATGAGCAGTTCTTC	CAGGRTSGTSYNEQFF
TRBJ1-5	14	.	.	TRBV6-6	TGTGCCAGCAGCGGTCTGGGGGTCAATCAGCCCCAGCATTTT	CASSGLGVNQPQHF
TRBJ1-2	12	.	.	TRBV7-2	TGTGCCAGCAGCTTAGACAGATATGGCTACACCTTC	CASSLDRYGYTF
TRBJ1-4	13	.	.	TRBV10-3	TGTGCCATCACCGGCAGGCCCTTTGAAAAACTGTTTTTT	CAITGRPFEKLFF
TRBJ2-1	15	TRBD1	once	TRBV5-1	TGCGCCAGCAGCTTACAGGGGAGCTCCTACAATGAGCAGTTCTTC	CASSLQGSSYNEQFF
TRBJ1-1	13	TRBD1	.	TRBV5-4	TGTGCCAGCAGCACAGGGGCGGTCGGTGAAGCTTTCTTT	CASSTGAVGEAFF
TRBJ2-7	15	TRBD1	.	TRBV11-2	TGTGCCAGCAGCTTGGGACAGGGGGTATCCTACGAGCAGTACTTC	CASSLGQGVSYEQYF
TRBJ2-7	13	.	.	TRBV28	TGTGCCAGCCTTGGGGGAGGCTCCTACGAGCAGTACTTC	CASLGGGSYEQYF
TRBJ1-1	14	.	.	TRBV5-4	TGTGCCAGCAGCTCCTTCAGGGTGGGCTCTGAAGCTTTCTTT	CASSSFRVGSEAFF
TRBJ2-7	15	.	.	TRBV5-6	TGTGCCAGCAGGTCTCAGGGTGTTGTAGTGTCCGAGCAGTACTTC	CASRSQGVVVSEQYF
TRBJ2-2	12	.	.	TRBV6-6	TGTGCCGTACAGCCGAACACCGGGGAGCTGTTTTTT	CAVQPNTGELFF
TRBJ1-2	14	.	many	TRBV28	TGTGCCAGCAAAACTCTTTATAGGGAGGCTGGCTACACCTTC	CASKTLYREAGYTF